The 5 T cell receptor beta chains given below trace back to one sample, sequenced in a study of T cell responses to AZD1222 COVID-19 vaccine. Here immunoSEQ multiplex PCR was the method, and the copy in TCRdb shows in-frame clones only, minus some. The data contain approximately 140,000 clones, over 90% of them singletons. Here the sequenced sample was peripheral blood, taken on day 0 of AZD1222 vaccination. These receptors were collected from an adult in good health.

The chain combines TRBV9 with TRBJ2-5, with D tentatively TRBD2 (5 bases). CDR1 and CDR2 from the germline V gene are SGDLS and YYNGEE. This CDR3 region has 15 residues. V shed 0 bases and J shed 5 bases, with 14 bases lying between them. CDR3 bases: TGTGCCAGCAGCGTAGCTTCGGCTAGCTACGAGACCCAGTACTTC. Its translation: CASSVASASYETQYF. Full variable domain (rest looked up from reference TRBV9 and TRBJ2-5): DSGVTQTPKHLITATGQRVTLRCSPRSGDLSVYWYQQSLDQGLQFLIQYYNGEERAKGNILERFSAQQFPDLHSELNLSSLELGDSALYFCASSVASASYETQYFGPGTRLLVL.

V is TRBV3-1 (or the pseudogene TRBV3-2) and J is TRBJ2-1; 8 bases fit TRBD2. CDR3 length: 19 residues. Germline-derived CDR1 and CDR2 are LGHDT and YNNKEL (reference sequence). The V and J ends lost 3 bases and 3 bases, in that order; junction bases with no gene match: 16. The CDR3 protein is CASSHPGEREFYLYNEQFF. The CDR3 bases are TGTGCCAGCAGCCACCCCGGGGAGCGGGAGTTCTACCTCTACAATGAGCAGTTCTTC.

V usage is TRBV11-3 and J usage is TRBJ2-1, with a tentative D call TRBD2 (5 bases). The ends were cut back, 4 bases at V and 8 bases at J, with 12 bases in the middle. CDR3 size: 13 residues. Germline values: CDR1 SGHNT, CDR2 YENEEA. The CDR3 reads CASSSPGVDEQFF. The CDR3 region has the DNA TGTGCCAGCAGCTCCCCCGGGGTCGATGAGCAGTTCTTC.

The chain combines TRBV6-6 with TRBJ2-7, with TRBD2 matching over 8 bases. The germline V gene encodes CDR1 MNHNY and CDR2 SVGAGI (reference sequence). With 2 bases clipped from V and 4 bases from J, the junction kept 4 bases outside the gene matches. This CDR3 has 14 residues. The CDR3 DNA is TGTGCCAGCAGTTACAGCGGGAGTCATTACGAGCAGTACTTC. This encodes CASSYSGSHYEQYF.

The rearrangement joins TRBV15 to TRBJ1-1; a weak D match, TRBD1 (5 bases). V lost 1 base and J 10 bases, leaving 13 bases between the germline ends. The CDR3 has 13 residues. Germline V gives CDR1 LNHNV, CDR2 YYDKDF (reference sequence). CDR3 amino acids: CATSRVGGSGAFF. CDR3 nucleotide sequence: TGTGCCACCAGCAGAGTTGGGGGGAGTGGAGCTTTCTTT.